Presented here are 3 T cell receptor beta chains from one specimen sequenced in a study of shared clonotypes between healthy human individuals. Assay used: immunoSEQ multiplex PCR; TCRdb lists only in-frame clones, some missing. The repertoire holds some 2,000,000 clones, with 85% to 95% as singletons. Source material: naive CD4+ T cells sorted from blood. This sample's subset: CD45RA+ positively selected. All receptors derive from a man between 18 and 29 years old in good health.

Note on this clone: This may be a read error: a much more frequent sequence differs by one nucleotide. Additional DNA sequences in this sample encode the identical CDR3. The chain couples TRBV5-6 to TRBJ2-3; D gene ambiguous. V was pared by 0 bases and J by 5 bases, with 1 base between. Germline V lookup: CDR1 SGHDT, CDR2 YYEEEE. This CDR3 contains 11 residues. The CDR3 DNA is TGTGCCAGCAGCTTGGGAGATACGCAGTATTTT. It translates to CASSLGDTQYF.

This clone was seen once. This chain links TRBV19 with TRBJ1-5; the D gene is possibly TRBD1 (5 bases). V was trimmed by 6 bases and J by 0 bases, leaving 12 bases between them. CDR1 and CDR2 (germline): LNHDA, SQIVND (reference sequence). This CDR3 region has 15 residues. CDR3 amino acids: CASRFDSLSNQPQHF. CDR3 coding DNA: TGTGCCAGTAGATTCGACAGCCTTAGCAATCAGCCCCAGCATTTT.

This chain links TRBV10-2 with TRBJ2-3; D gene ambiguous. CDR3 length equals 17 residues. V was trimmed by 0 bases and J by 2 bases, leaving 15 bases between them. The germline gives CDR1 WSHSY, CDR2 SAAADI. CDR3 residues: CASSESYIKTHTDTQYF. The CDR3 nucleotides are TGCGCCAGCAGTGAGTCTTACATCAAAACACACACAGATACGCAGTATTTT.